The source of this T cell receptor (beta chain) is a study of beta chain features in type 1 diabetes. There are a few counts of this clone. This CDR3 has 14 amino acids. Germline loops: CDR1 MNHEY, CDR2 SMNVEV (reference sequence). Between the trimmed V and J ends, which lost 5 bases and 8 bases, there was a span of 13 bases. Reverse transcription of all isolated RNA meant that expressed TCRB transcripts were sequenced. Sequencing used immunoSEQ multiplex PCR; TCRdb keeps in-frame clones, though not all of them. Of roughly 450,000 clones in the sample, 10% to 12% were seen once. V gene TRBV27 combines with J gene TRBJ1-6; no reliable D call. This receptor was taken from a woman aged 18-29 years in good health. The sample consisted of naive CD4+ T cells from blood. The CDR3 loop reads CASSPRGRHSPLHF. Here the CDR3 DNA reads TGTGCCAGCAGTCCCCGAGGGAGGCATTCACCCCTCCACTTT.